A single sample is the source of the 2 T cell receptor beta chains below, sequenced in a study of control samples from healthy donors and cancer patients. Produced via immunoSEQ multiplex PCR; TCRdb's table is partial and in-frame only. The data hold approximately 66,000 clones, with around 89% observed a single time. The sample taken for sequencing was PBMCs. Receptors originate from a man aged 55 to 70 with colorectal cancer.

This sequence joins TRBV29-1 and TRBJ2-3, with 7 positions matching TRBD2. The CDR3 consists of 13 residues. V lost 4 bases, J lost 2 bases, and 3 bases stayed unmatched. CDR1 SQVTM and CDR2 ANQGSEA come from the germline V gene. CDR3 coding DNA: TGCAGCGTTGTAGCGGGCGCCACAGATACGCAGTATTTT. Translating it yields CSVVAGATDTQYF.

J is TRBJ2-1 and V is TRBV7-8; 10 bases line up with TRBD1. Germline V gives CDR1 SGHVS, CDR2 FQNEAQ. This CDR3 has 16 amino acids. Losses at the gene ends were 5 bases for V and 8 bases for J; bases not matched to a gene: 12. CDR3 amino acids: CASSPLGTGARDEQFF. CDR3 DNA: TGTGCCAGCAGCCCTCTAGGGACAGGGGCTAGGGATGAGCAGTTCTTC.